A single sample gave rise to the 8 T cell receptor beta chains below, sequenced in a study of blood T cell repertoires in COVID-19. Libraries were prepared by immunoSEQ multiplex PCR; TCRdb keeps only in-frame clonotypes and omits some of them. The sample lists about 100,000 clones, about 88% occurring once. Sequencing was done on a sample of peripheral blood. These receptors originate from an elderly woman with acute or convalescent COVID-19.

J is TRBJ2-7 and V is TRBV6-5, with D tentatively TRBD2 (5 bases). The CDR3 consists of 15 residues. With 6 bases removed from V and 3 bases from J, the gap between germline ends came to 18 bases. CDR1 is MNHEY and CDR2 is SVGAGI in the germline V gene. CDR3 coding DNA: TGTGCCAGCAGGAAGACTACATTTACGAGCTACGAGCAGTACTTC. Its protein is CASRKTTFTSYEQYF.

CDR3 protein: CASSTQGYQPQHF. For the CDR3, the DNA is TGTGCCAGTAGTACACAGGGGTATCAGCCCCAGCATTTT. The rearrangement joins TRBV19 to TRBJ1-5, with 7 nucleotides matching TRBD1. The CDR3 totals 13 residues. Germline assignment: CDR1 LNHDA and CDR2 SQIVND (reference sequence). V was pared by 4 bases and J by 5 bases, with 2 bases of the junction left unmatched.

The rearrangement uses TRBV6-4 and TRBJ2-7; TRBD2 matches at 7 bases. Germline V lookup: CDR1 MRHNA, CDR2 SNTAGT. This CDR3 comprises 15 residues. V shed 6 bases, J shed 0 bases, and the junction held 8 bases outside the gene matches. For the CDR3, the DNA is TGTGCCAGCAGCTGGAAGGGCGGGAGCTCCTACGAGCAGTACTTC. Translation gives CASSWKGGSSYEQYF.

As for this clone: Other DNA sequences in the same sample also yield this CDR3. This chain uses TRBV12-3 or TRBV12-4 with TRBJ2-7; maybe TRBD1 (5 bases). Trimming removed 3 bases from V and 6 bases from J, with 6 bases in between. The CDR3 is 11 amino acids. CDR3 amino acids: CASSLGLEQYF. The CDR3 DNA reads TGTGCCAGCAGTTTGGGGCTCGAGCAGTACTTC.

The CDR3 spells CASRDAGGLNHF. The CDR3 nucleotides read TGTGCCAGCAGGGACGCAGGGGGCCTCAACCACTTT. This sequence joins TRBV2 and TRBJ1-6; 8 bases match TRBD1. The CDR3 totals 12 residues. The germline gives CDR1 SNHLY, CDR2 FYNNEI. Unmatched junction bases numbered 10, after V lost 6 bases and J lost 18 bases.

This chain connects TRBV3-1 (or the pseudogene TRBV3-2) to TRBJ2-5; TRBD2 matches at 14 bases. Trimming took 4 bases from V and 1 from J; bases not matched to a gene: 5. This CDR3 has 17 residues. Per the germline V gene, CDR1 is LGHDT and CDR2 is YNNKEL (reference sequence). Here the CDR3 reads CASSPGTSGGFQETQYF. Written as DNA, the CDR3 is TGTGCCAGCAGCCCCGGGACTAGCGGGGGTTTCCAAGAGACCCAGTACTTC.

This clone was seen a single time. The chain couples TRBV5-1 to TRBJ1-1, with TRBD1 as a possible D gene (6 bases). The V gene lost 3 bases and the J gene lost 7 bases, with 16 bases spanning the gap. The CDR3 length is 14 residues. CDR1 and CDR2 (germline): SGHRS, YFSETQ. CDR3 in DNA: TGCGCCAGCAGCTCCCAGGGGATATTAGATGAAGCTTTCTTT. Amino acids: CASSSQGILDEAFF.

This chain connects TRBV4-3 to TRBJ1-2; 11 bases align to TRBD1. The V gene end was trimmed by 0 bases and the J gene end by 6 bases; junction bases not matched to a gene: 12. Germline CDR1 reads LGHNA; CDR2 reads YSLEER. The CDR3 runs to 18 residues. CDR3 in DNA: TGCGCCAGCAGCCAAGATTCCCGCGGGACAGGGGGTTTTCATGGCTACACCTTC. It encodes CASSQDSRGTGGFHGYTF.